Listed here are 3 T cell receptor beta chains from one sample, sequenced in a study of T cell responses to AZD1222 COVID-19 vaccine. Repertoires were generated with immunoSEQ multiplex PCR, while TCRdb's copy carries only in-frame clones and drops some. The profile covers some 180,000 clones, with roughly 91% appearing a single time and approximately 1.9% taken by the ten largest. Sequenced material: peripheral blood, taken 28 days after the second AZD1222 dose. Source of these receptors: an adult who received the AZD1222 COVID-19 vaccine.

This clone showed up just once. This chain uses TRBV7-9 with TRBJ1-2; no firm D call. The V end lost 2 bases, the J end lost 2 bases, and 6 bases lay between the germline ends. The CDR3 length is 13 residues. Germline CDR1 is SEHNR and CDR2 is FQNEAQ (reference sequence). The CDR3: CASSLKQNYGYTF. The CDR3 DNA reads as TGTGCCAGCAGCTTAAAACAGAACTATGGCTACACCTTC.

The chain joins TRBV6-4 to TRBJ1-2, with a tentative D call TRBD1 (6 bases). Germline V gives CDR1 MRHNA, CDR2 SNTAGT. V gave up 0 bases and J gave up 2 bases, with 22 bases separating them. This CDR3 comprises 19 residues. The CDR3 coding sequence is TGTGCCAGCAGTGACTCGAGTCGGGCCGGTAGGACAGCCAACTATGGCTACACCTTC. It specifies CASSDSSRAGRTANYGYTF.

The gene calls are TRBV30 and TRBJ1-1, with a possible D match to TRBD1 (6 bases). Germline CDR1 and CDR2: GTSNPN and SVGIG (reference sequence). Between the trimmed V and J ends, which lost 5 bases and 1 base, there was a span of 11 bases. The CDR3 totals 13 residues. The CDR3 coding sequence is TGTGCCTGGGCCCTACAGGGGAACACTGAAGCTTTCTTT. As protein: CAWALQGNTEAFF.